The 15 T cell receptor beta chains reported below all come from one sample, sequenced in a study of spatial heterogeneity in lung cancer (dated by TCRdb to about 2019). The receptor library was made with 5' RACE. The instrument given in TCRdb is NextSeq 500. The public reads were run again by TCRdb, first through fastp at Q25 and then through MiXCR, and only productive beta chains were kept. Rows with one shared CDR3 protein collapse into an entry with the most common genes and DNA. The sample data list fewer than 9,000 distinct CDR3 sequences, and 7.8% of these were observed just once. The ten largest clones capture roughly 29% of the sample. The label giving this sample's time point can be read as: sample taken at primary tumor resection. For TCR sequencing, whole RNA was extracted from tumor and nontumor lung tissue, or from cryopreserved PBMC samples, and no cell sorting was done. This specimen was PBMCs, taken at surgery. All receptors come from a female donor with early-stage non-small cell lung cancer.

The rearrangement joins TRBV27 to TRBJ2-7; 9 bases match TRBD1. This CDR3 is built from 16 residues. Germline CDR1 reads MNHEY; CDR2 reads SMNVEV (reference sequence). J gave up 7 bases and V 5 bases, and 15 bases lay outside the gene matches. CDR3 region: CASSPHRTGESREQYF. The CDR3 coding sequence is TGTGCCAGCAGTCCGCACCGGACAGGGGAATCGAGGGAGCAGTACTTC.

The chain combines TRBV7-9 with TRBJ2-7; TRBD1 matches at 12 bases. Germline V gives CDR1 SEHNR, CDR2 FQNEAQ (reference sequence). The CDR3 contains 18 residues. V lost 1 base to trimming and J lost 2 bases; unmatched junction nucleotides: 9. In DNA, the CDR3 is TGTGCCAGCAGCTTAGGCGGGACAGGGGGCCCCATTACCTACGAGCAGTACTTC. Encoded protein: CASSLGGTGGPITYEQYF. Full variable domain (missing parts from reference TRBV7-9 and TRBJ2-7): DTGVSQNPRHKITKRGQNVTFRCDPISEHNRLYWYRQTLGQGPEFLTYFQNEAQLEKSRLLSDRFSAERPKGSFSTLEIQRTEQGDSAMYLCASSLGGTGGPITYEQYFGPGTRLTVT.

This clonotype showed up just a few times. The genes are TRBV11-2 and TRBJ2-5; unclear D gene. Looked up from germline, CDR1 is SGHAT and CDR2 is FQNNGV. Trimming removed 4 bases at V and 5 bases at J, with 11 bases between. This CDR3 spans 13 amino acids. The CDR3 DNA is TGTGCCAGCAGCTGGGGTGTTCAGGAGACCCAGTACTTC. Amino acid sequence: CASSWGVQETQYF.

The table lists this clonotype with a few counts. This chain uses TRBV6-5 with TRBJ2-2, with D tentatively TRBD2 (5 bases). The CDR3 is made up of 14 amino acids. Germline V CDR1 and CDR2: MNHEY, SVGAGI. Trimming pared 10 bases from V and 5 bases from J, leaving 17 bases between. The CDR3 reads CATFTRLATGELFF. CDR3 sequence (DNA): TGTGCCACCTTTACCCGATTAGCGACCGGGGAGCTGTTTTTT.

This clonotype is judged medium-sized. The J gene is TRBJ1-2, the V gene TRBV11-2, with D unresolved. The V gene lost 4 bases and the J gene lost 5 bases, with 11 bases spanning the gap. The CDR3 contains 13 residues. Per germline, CDR1 SGHAT and CDR2 FQNNGV. This CDR3 reads CASSSVTEYGYTF. The DNA for the CDR3 is TGTGCCAGCAGCTCTGTGACTGAGTATGGCTACACCTTC.

This clonotype is medium-sized in the sample. The CDR3, as DNA: TGTGCCAGCAGTTCCGGGACAGGTTCGAAAGGCTACACCTTC. Translating it yields CASSSGTGSKGYTF. This chain connects TRBV27 to TRBJ1-2, with 8 nucleotides matching TRBD1. Germline trimming cut 4 bases from V and 8 bases from J; bases unmatched to any gene: 9. From germline, CDR1 is MNHEY and CDR2 SMNVEV (reference sequence). The CDR3 spans 14 residues.

This clonotype ranks as medium-sized. This sequence joins TRBV6-5 and TRBJ2-7; 12 bases agree with TRBD1. This CDR3 contains 15 residues. The J segment lost 6 bases and the V segment lost 3 bases, leaving 6 bases of the junction unmatched. CDR1 is MNHEY and CDR2 is SVGAGI in the germline V gene. The CDR3 DNA sequence: TGTGCCAGCAGTTATGGGACAGGGGGCTGGGCCGAGCAGTACTTC. Translated, it gives CASSYGTGGWAEQYF.

This clonotype was detected ten times or more. V is TRBV7-9 and J is TRBJ1-5, with 7 bases that match TRBD1. The CDR3 extends over 15 amino acids. In germline, CDR1 is SEHNR, CDR2 FQNEAQ (reference sequence). J gave up 5 bases and V 1 base, and 5 bases lay outside the gene matches. The CDR3 bases are TGTGCCAGCAGCTTAGGCACAGGGGTTGATCAGCCCCAGCATTTT. It codes for CASSLGTGVDQPQHF.

This clonotype is medium-sized in the sample. The gene calls are TRBV5-4 and TRBJ1-1, with 9 bases lining up with TRBD1. The trim removed 0 bases at V and 5 bases at J, leaving 5 bases unmatched. Per germline, CDR1 SGHNT and CDR2 YYREEE (reference sequence). This CDR3 region has 15 residues. CDR3 sequence: CASSLVVGQGTEAFF. CDR3 in DNA: TGTGCCAGCAGCTTGGTGGTAGGACAGGGGACTGAAGCTTTCTTT.

This clonotype occurred many times. The rearrangement joins TRBV9 to TRBJ2-7; 9 bases map to TRBD1. Trimming removed 0 bases from V and 8 bases from J; junction bases left unmatched: 3. The V gene's germline CDR1 is SGDLS and CDR2 YYNGEE. The length of the CDR3 is 13 residues. CDR3 in amino acids: CASSVGGQGQQYF. Here the CDR3 DNA reads TGTGCCAGCAGCGTAGGTGGACAGGGGCAGCAGTACTTC.

The gene calls are TRBV11-2 and TRBJ2-1, with a tentative D call TRBD2 (5 bases). Trimming cost V 5 bases and J 5 bases, with 13 bases left between them. The germline CDR1 and CDR2 sequences are SGHAT and FQNNGV. The CDR3 length is 14 residues. The CDR3 loop reads CASSRSGGHNEQFF. The DNA of the CDR3 is TGTGCCAGCAGCCGGAGCGGAGGACACAATGAGCAGTTCTTC.

In its sample, this clonotype was seen many times. The rearrangement uses TRBV24-1 and TRBJ2-3; the D gene is possibly TRBD1 (6 bases). This CDR3 has 16 amino acids. The V end lost 0 bases, the J end lost 5 bases, and 14 bases lay between the germline ends. The germline V gene encodes CDR1 KGHDR and CDR2 SFDVKD. Written as DNA, the CDR3 is TGTGCCACCAGTGATTTGGCGTTGGGGGCTGGAGATACGCAGTATTTT. It is translated as CATSDLALGAGDTQYF.

This clonotype was recorded at least ten times. The V call is TRBV29-1, the J call TRBJ2-3; 8 bases agree with TRBD2. There are 11 residues in the CDR3. CDR1 is SQVTM and CDR2 is ANQGSEA in the germline V gene. Trimming at V came to 5 bases and at J to 10 bases, leaving 5 bases not matched to a gene. CDR3 coding DNA: TGCAGCGTTTCAGCGGGGGATGCGCAGTATTTT. It is translated as CSVSAGDAQYF.

Sample share makes this clonotype medium-sized. The CDR3 reads CASSWGTSGRALSEQFF. In DNA form, the CDR3 reads TGCGCCAGCAGCTGGGGGACTAGCGGGAGGGCCTTATCTGAGCAGTTCTTC. V is TRBV5-1 and J is TRBJ2-1; 16 nucleotides agree with TRBD2. Germline values: CDR1 SGHRS, CDR2 YFSETQ. The CDR3 sequence is 17 residues long. V lost 3 bases, J lost 9 bases, and 9 bases stayed unmatched.

The chain links TRBV28 to TRBJ2-6, with D tentatively TRBD2 (5 bases). Germline CDR1 reads MDHEN; CDR2 reads SYDVKM. CDR3 length: 14 residues. The V end was cut by 8 bases, the J end by 0 bases, with 8 bases between. CDR3 in amino acids: CASFRGSGANVLTF. CDR3 DNA: TGTGCCAGCTTTCGGGGCTCTGGGGCCAACGTCCTGACTTTC.